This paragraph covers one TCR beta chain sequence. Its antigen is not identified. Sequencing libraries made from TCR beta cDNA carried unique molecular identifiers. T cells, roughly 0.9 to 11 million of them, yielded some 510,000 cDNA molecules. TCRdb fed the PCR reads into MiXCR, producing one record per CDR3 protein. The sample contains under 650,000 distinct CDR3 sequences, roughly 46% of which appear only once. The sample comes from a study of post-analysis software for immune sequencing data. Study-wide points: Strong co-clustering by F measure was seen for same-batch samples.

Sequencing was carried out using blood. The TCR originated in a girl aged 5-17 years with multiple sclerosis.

CDR3 bases: TGTGCCAGCAGTTTTAGGGGACAGAAAGAGCAGTACTTC. Translating gives CASSFRGQKEQYF. The chain has TRBV28 and TRBJ2-5; 7 bases are a match to TRBD1. From germline, CDR1 is MDHEN and CDR2 SYDVKM. The CDR3 consists of 13 residues. The J segment lost 11 bases and the V segment lost 3 bases, leaving 9 bases of the junction unmatched.